This T cell receptor (beta chain) was recorded in a study of beta chain features in type 1 diabetes. Whole-study findings and limits: Patients with Type 1 diabetes showed moderately but significantly shorter TCRB CDR3s in all four CD4+ subsets. Whether TCRB rearrangement is influenced by HLA type went unresolved here. TCRB repertoires of naive, central memory and Treg cells appeared more similar among patients than among healthy donors.

Populations isolated by sorting all had purity greater than 98%. Per germline, CDR1 SGHTA and CDR2 FQGNSA. V lost 5 bases, J lost 3 bases, and 8 bases lay in between. The CDR3 length is 13 residues. Since all of the isolated RNA was reverse transcribed, expressed TCRB transcripts were what got sequenced. TCRdb's copy holds only in-frame clones and misses some; the assay was immunoSEQ multiplex PCR. The sample includes nearly 350,000 clones, over 7% of them seen just once. This clone was counted only a few times. Its target is unknown. The chain joins TRBV7-2 to TRBJ2-1; no firm D call. The receptor was derived from a man aged 25-45 years with type 1 diabetes. The specimen was central memory CD4+ T cells from blood. The CDR3 sequence: CASSGLRYNEQFF. The CDR3 nucleotides are TGTGCCAGCAGCGGGTTACGCTACAATGAGCAGTTCTTC.